Following are 21 T cell receptor beta chains from one sample sequenced in a study of blood T cell repertoires in COVID-19. Profiled with immunoSEQ multiplex PCR; TCRdb holds only in-frame clones, not every one. Of about 200,000 clones in the sample, roughly 89% were seen once. The sample was peripheral blood. The receptors come from a man aged 55-75 years who had recovered from COVID-19.

This sequence joins TRBV18 and TRBJ1-1; TRBD1 matches 8 bases. CDR1 KGHSH and CDR2 LQKENI come from the germline V gene. The CDR3 is made up of 16 amino acids. Trimming at V came to 2 bases and at J to 5 bases, leaving 10 bases not matched to a gene. The CDR3, as DNA: TGTGCCAGCTCACCAATCACCCAGGGGGCAAGGACTGAAGCTTTCTTT. Translation: CASSPITQGARTEAFF.

V is TRBV29-1 and J is TRBJ2-2; D gene unclear. CDR1 SQVTM and CDR2 ANQGSEA come from the germline V gene. This CDR3 is 14 amino acids long. With 4 bases removed from V and 0 bases from J, the gap between germline ends came to 9 bases. The CDR3 DNA sequence: TGCAGCGTTGCCGTTAATACGAACACCGGGGAGCTGTTTTTT. Its protein is CSVAVNTNTGELFF.

J is TRBJ1-2 and V is TRBV30; D may be TRBD1 (5 bases). This CDR3 has 13 amino acids. Trimming took off 6 bases at V and 1 base at J, with 12 bases between the two ends. The germline V gene encodes CDR1 GTSNPN and CDR2 SVGIG (reference sequence). The CDR3 nucleotides read TGTGCCTGCACGCTGGGGGGTAACTATGGCTACACCTTC. Protein sequence: CACTLGGNYGYTF.

V and J are TRBV5-6 and TRBJ1-2; the D gene is possibly TRBD1 (5 bases). The germline V and J ends were trimmed by 0 bases and 10 bases, with 13 bases remaining between them. Germline V lookup: CDR1 SGHDT, CDR2 YYEEEE. The CDR3 contains 13 residues. The CDR3 DNA reads TGTGCCAGCAGCTTGGGACAGACGAATGCCTACACCTTC. Its protein product is CASSLGQTNAYTF.

CDR3 DNA sequence: TGTGCCAGCAGCCCTGCTAGCGGGGGGGCGCTCATATACGAGCAGTACTTC. Protein product: CASSPASGGALIYEQYF. The rearrangement uses TRBV7-2 and TRBJ2-7; 12 bases align to TRBD2. The germline gives CDR1 SGHTA, CDR2 FQGNSA. The CDR3 consists of 17 residues. Germline trimming cut 5 bases from V and 4 bases from J; bases unmatched to any gene: 12.

This chain joins TRBV9 and TRBJ2-7, with TRBD1 matching 10 bases. CDR1 is SGDLS, CDR2 YYNGEE, per germline. V lost 3 bases to trimming and J lost 6 bases; unmatched junction nucleotides: 12. This CDR3 is built from 16 residues. The DNA for the CDR3 is TGTGCCAGCAGCGACCGGGTTGACAGGGGGCTCAGCGAGCAGTACTTC. This codes for CASSDRVDRGLSEQYF.

The chain recombines TRBV7-9 with TRBJ2-1; D is undetermined. CDR3 length: 12 residues. Trimming cost V 2 bases and J 10 bases, with 9 bases left between them. Germline CDR1 SEHNR, CDR2 FQNEAQ (reference sequence). CDR3 loop: CASSLSSVEQFF. The DNA of the CDR3 is TGTGCCAGCAGCTTATCGTCGGTAGAGCAGTTCTTC.

This clone has only one observation. The genes are TRBV6-5 and TRBJ2-5, with a possible D match to TRBD1 (5 bases). The CDR3 sequence is 13 residues long. Germline values: CDR1 MNHEY, CDR2 SVGAGI. V shed 8 bases and J shed 2 bases, with 12 bases lying between them. Here the CDR3 DNA reads TGTGCCAGCGGTCGGGCAGGGCAAGAGACCCAGTACTTC. Amino acids: CASGRAGQETQYF.

The J gene is TRBJ1-1, the V gene TRBV7-8; D is possibly TRBD1 (5 bases). The CDR3 loop spans 13 amino acids. Trimming left V 5 bases short and J 4 bases short, with 11 bases between. Germline V gene data show CDR1 as SGHVS and CDR2 as FQNEAQ. The CDR3 DNA is TGTGCCAGCAGCACCAGGGTTCGCACTGAAGCTTTCTTT. Its translation is CASSTRVRTEAFF.

The rearrangement uses TRBV28 and TRBJ1-5, with 10 positions matching TRBD1. This CDR3 spans 15 amino acids. V was clipped by 2 bases and J by 5 bases; unmatched bases: 3. Germline loops: CDR1 MDHEN, CDR2 SYDVKM. In DNA form, the CDR3 reads TGTGCCAGCAGTTTAGGGACAGGGGTGGATCAGCCCCAGCATTTT. This translates into CASSLGTGVDQPQHF.

This chain joins TRBV4-1 and TRBJ2-3; 7 positions agree with TRBD2. With 0 bases clipped from V and 2 bases from J, the junction kept 8 bases outside the gene matches. The CDR3 contains 17 residues. CDR1 is MGHRA, CDR2 YSYEKL, per germline. The DNA for the CDR3 is TGCGCCAGCAGCCAAGAGTCGGCAGCGGGATACACAGATACGCAGTATTTT. This codes for CASSQESAAGYTDTQYF.

V and J are TRBV4-1 and TRBJ2-7; D call uncertain. Trimming left V 3 bases short and J 4 bases short, with 16 bases between. There are 15 residues in the CDR3. Germline CDR1 and CDR2: MGHRA and YSYEKL. The CDR3 sequence: CASSQAWSLQYEQYF. For the CDR3, the DNA is TGCGCCAGCAGCCAGGCCTGGAGCCTGCAGTACGAGCAGTACTTC.

This clone was seen once. The V and J genes are TRBV2 and TRBJ1-1, with 12 bases identical to TRBD1. The CDR3 loop spans 14 amino acids. V lost 8 bases to trimming and J lost 4 bases; unmatched junction nucleotides: 5. The germline gives CDR1 SNHLY, CDR2 FYNNEI. DNA for the CDR3: TGTGCCAGCTTCCGGGACAGGGGGCTCACTGAAGCTTTCTTT. Amino acid sequence: CASFRDRGLTEAFF.

The chain carries TRBV30 and TRBJ1-5, with D maybe TRBD1 (5 bases). The V end lost 5 bases, the J end lost 7 bases, and 15 bases lay between the germline ends. The CDR3 is made up of 13 amino acids. Germline V CDR1 and CDR2: GTSNPN, SVGIG (reference sequence). DNA for the CDR3: TGTGCCTGGGGAGGAGGGAGGGGACAGCCCCAGCATTTT. This gives the protein CAWGGGRGQPQHF.

This rearrangement joins TRBV2 to TRBJ1-5; no firm D call. CDR1 is SNHLY, CDR2 FYNNEI, per germline. The CDR3 covers 18 residues. V lost 3 bases to trimming and J lost 6 bases, with 24 bases between them. The CDR3 DNA sequence: TGTGCCAGCAGTGACGGAGGAGGGAGGGTTCGGGTCGGTCAGCCCCAGCATTTT. It encodes CASSDGGGRVRVGQPQHF.

V and J are TRBV10-3 and TRBJ1-1; D remains ambiguous. V was cut by 1 base and J by 1 base, with 13 bases left in between. The length of the CDR3 is 16 residues. The germline CDR1 and CDR2 sequences are ENHRY and SYGVKD. The CDR3 DNA reads as TGTGCCATCAGTGAGTGGAGCCTAGGCAAGAACACTGAAGCTTTCTTT. This encodes CAISEWSLGKNTEAFF.

The chain has TRBV7-2 and TRBJ1-1; D is perhaps TRBD1 (5 bases). This CDR3 has 14 amino acids. Germline assignment: CDR1 SGHTA and CDR2 FQGNSA. V was shortened by 7 bases and J by 4 bases, with 16 bases between the two germline ends. CDR3 sequence reads: CASTRGGLSTEAFF. CDR3 coding DNA: TGTGCCAGCACCCGGGGGGGGTTGAGCACTGAAGCTTTCTTT.

The genes are TRBV2 and TRBJ1-1; D is ambiguous. V was shortened by 7 bases and J by 0 bases, with 9 bases between the two germline ends. Germline assignment: CDR1 SNHLY and CDR2 FYNNEI. The CDR3 runs to 13 residues. This CDR3 reads CASTGFMNTEAFF. CDR3 bases: TGTGCCAGCACAGGCTTTATGAACACTGAAGCTTTCTTT.

This chain connects TRBV7-8 to TRBJ2-5; D may be TRBD2 (5 bases). CDR1 is SGHVS, CDR2 FQNEAQ, per germline. V dropped 3 bases and J dropped 6 bases, with 11 bases sitting between them. This CDR3 has 13 amino acids. CDR3 nucleotides: TGTGCCAGCAGCTTTCTAGACGGGAAGACCCAGTACTTC. Translated: CASSFLDGKTQYF.

This clone was found once. The J gene is TRBJ2-2, the V gene TRBV6-4, with 12 bases lining up with TRBD2. CDR1 is MRHNA, CDR2 SNTAGT, per germline. The J segment lost 0 bases and the V segment lost 6 bases, leaving 5 bases of the junction unmatched. The CDR3 runs to 17 residues. CDR3: CASRPLAGGPNTGELFF. CDR3 sequence (DNA): TGTGCCAGCAGACCCCTAGCGGGGGGGCCGAACACCGGGGAGCTGTTTTTT.

The chain carries TRBV7-9 and TRBJ1-6; 10 bases agree with TRBD1. CDR3 length: 16 amino acids. Germline CDR1 and CDR2: SEHNR and FQNEAQ (reference sequence). Germline trimming cut 4 bases from V and 10 bases from J; bases unmatched to any gene: 10. CDR3 bases: TGTGCCAGCAGCTCCCCGCGAGGGACAGGGGTATCACCCCTCCACTTT. This encodes CASSSPRGTGVSPLHF.